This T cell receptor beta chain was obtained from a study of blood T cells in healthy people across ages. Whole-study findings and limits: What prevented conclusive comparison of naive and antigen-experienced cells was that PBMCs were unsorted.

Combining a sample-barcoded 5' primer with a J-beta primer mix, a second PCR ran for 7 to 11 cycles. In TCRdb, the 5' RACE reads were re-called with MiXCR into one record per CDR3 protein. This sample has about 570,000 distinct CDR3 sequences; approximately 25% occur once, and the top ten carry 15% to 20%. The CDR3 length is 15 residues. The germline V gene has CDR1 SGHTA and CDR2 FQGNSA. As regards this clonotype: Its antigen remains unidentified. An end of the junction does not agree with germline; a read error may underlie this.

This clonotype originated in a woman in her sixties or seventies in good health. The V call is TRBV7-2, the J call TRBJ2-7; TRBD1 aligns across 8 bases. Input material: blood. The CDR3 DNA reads TGTGCCAGCAGCCCGTTCGGGACAGGAGACTACGAGCAGTGCTTC. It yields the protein CASSPFGTGDYEQCF.